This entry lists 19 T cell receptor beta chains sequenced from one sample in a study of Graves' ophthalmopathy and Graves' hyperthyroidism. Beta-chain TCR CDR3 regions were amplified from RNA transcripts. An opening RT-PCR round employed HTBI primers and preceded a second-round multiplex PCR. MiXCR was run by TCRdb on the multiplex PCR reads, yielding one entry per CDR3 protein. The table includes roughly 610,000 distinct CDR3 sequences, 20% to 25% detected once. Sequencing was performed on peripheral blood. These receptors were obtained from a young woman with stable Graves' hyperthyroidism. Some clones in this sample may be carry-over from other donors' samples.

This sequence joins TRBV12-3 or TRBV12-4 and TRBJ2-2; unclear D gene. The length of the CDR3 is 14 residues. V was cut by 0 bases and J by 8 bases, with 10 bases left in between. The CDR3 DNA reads TGTGCCAGCAGTTTAGCCTCCCTTGGGGGGGAGCTGTTTTTT. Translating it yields CASSLASLGGELFF.

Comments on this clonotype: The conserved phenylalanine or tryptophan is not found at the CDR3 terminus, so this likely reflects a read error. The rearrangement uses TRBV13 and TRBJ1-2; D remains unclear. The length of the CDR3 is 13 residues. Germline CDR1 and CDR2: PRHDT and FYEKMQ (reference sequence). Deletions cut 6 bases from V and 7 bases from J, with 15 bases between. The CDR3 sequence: CASSPGSFSGYTV. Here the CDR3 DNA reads TGTGCCAGCAGTCCCGGATCGTTTAGTGGCTACACCGTC.

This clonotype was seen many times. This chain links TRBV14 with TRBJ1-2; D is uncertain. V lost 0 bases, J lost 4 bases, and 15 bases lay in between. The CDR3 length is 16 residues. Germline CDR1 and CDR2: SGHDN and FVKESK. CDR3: CASSQDRWATFYGYTF. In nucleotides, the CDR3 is TGTGCCAGCAGCCAAGATCGCTGGGCGACGTTCTATGGCTACACCTTC.

The CDR3 protein is CASSVEGTGRSPLHF. The CDR3 DNA sequence: TGTGCCAGCAGCGTAGAGGGGACAGGGCGCTCACCCCTCCACTTT. The rearrangement joins TRBV9 to TRBJ1-6; TRBD1 matches 9 bases. After removal of 0 bases from V and 10 bases from J, the junction contained 5 bases not matched to a gene. From germline, CDR1 is SGDLS and CDR2 YYNGEE. CDR3 length: 15 amino acids.

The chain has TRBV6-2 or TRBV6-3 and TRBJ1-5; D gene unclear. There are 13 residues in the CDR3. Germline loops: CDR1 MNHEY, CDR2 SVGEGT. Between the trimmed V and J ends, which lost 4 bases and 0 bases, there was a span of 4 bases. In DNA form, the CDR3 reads TGTGCCAGCAGTTCACTTAGCAATCAGCCCCAGCATTTT. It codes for CASSSLSNQPQHF.

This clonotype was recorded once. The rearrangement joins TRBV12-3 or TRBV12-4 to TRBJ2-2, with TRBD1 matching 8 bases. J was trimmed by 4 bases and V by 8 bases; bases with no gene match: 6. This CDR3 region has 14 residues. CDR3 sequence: CASETGDSTGELFF. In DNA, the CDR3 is TGTGCCAGCGAGACAGGGGACTCCACCGGGGAGCTGTTTTTT.

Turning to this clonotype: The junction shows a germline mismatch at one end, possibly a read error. CDR3 sequence: CASSLAGGAGRRF. DNA of the CDR3: TGTGCCAGCAGCTTAGCCGGTGGGGCAGGTCGCCGATTT. The rearrangement uses TRBV11-2 and TRBJ1-1, with D possibly being TRBD1 (5 bases). This CDR3 is 13 amino acids long. CDR1 SGHAT and CDR2 FQNNGV come from the germline V gene.

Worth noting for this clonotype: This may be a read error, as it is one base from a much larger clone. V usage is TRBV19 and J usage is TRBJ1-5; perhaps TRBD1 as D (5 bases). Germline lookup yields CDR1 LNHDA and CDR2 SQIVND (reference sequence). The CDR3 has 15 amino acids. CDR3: CASSQGAGGIQPQQF. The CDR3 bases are TGTGCCAGTAGTCAGGGTGCGGGGGGTATACAGCCCCAGCAGTTT.

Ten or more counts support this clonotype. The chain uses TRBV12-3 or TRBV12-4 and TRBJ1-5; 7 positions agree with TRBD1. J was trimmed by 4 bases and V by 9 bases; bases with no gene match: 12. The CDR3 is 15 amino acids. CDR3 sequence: CASKTGTASNQPQHF. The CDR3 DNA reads TGTGCCAGTAAAACCGGGACAGCCTCTAATCAGCCCCAGCATTTT.

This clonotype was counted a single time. The CDR3 DNA reads TGTGCCAGCAGTTACATGCCAAACAGGGGGAATGAGCAGTTCTTC. Its protein is CASSYMPNRGNEQFF. This chain uses TRBV6-5 with TRBJ2-7; 8 bases match TRBD1. The tail of the sequence fits TRBJ2-1 better, so the J call may be wrong. This CDR3 region has 15 residues. CDR1 is MNHEY, CDR2 SVGAGI, per germline.

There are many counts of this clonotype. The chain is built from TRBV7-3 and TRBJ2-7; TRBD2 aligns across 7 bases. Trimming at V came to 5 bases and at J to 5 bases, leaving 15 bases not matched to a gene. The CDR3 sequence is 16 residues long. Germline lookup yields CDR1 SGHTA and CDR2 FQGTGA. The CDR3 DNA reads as TGTGCCAGCAGCCTCATAGCGGGCCGAACTAGGCACGAGCAGTACTTC. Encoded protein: CASSLIAGRTRHEQYF.

The DNA of the CDR3 is TGCAGCGGGATGGGAGGTCCCCTATCCTACGAGCAGTACTTC. Amino acid sequence: CSGMGGPLSYEQYF. The chain links TRBV29-1 to TRBJ2-7, with D possibly matching TRBD2 (6 bases). Deletions cut 7 bases from V and 1 base from J, with 17 bases between. Per the germline V gene, CDR1 is SQVTM and CDR2 is ANQGSEA. The CDR3 has 14 residues.

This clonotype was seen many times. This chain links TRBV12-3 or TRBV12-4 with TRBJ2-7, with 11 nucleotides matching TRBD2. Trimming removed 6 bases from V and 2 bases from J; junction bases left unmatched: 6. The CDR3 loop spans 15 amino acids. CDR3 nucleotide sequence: TGTGCCAGCAGCGATAGCGGGGGGGCGACCTACGAGCAGTACTTC. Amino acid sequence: CASSDSGGATYEQYF.

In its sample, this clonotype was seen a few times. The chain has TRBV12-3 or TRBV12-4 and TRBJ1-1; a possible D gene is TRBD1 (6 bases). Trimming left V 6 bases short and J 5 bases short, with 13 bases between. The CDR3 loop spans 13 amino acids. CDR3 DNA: TGTGCCAGCAGACCTCAGGGGTGGACTGAAGCTTTCTTT. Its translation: CASRPQGWTEAFF.

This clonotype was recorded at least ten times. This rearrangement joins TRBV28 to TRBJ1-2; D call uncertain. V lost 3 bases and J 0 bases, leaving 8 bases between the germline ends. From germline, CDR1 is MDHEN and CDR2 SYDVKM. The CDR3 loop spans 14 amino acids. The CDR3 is CASSFWGANYGYTF. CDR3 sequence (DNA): TGTGCCAGCAGTTTCTGGGGAGCTAACTATGGCTACACCTTC.

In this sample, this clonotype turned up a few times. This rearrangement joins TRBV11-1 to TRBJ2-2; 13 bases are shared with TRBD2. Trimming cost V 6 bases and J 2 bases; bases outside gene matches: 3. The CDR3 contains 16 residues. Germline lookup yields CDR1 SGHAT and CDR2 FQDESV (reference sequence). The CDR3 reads CASRRTSGGNTGELFF. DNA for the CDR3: TGTGCCAGCAGACGGACTAGCGGGGGAAACACCGGGGAGCTGTTTTTT.

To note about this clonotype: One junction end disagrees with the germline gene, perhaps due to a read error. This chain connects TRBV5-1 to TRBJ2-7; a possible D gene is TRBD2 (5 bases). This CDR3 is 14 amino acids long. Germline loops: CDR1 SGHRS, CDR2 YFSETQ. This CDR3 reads CASSSGAGSYERYF. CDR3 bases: TGCGCCAGCAGCTCTGGAGCTGGGAGTTACGAGCGGTACTTC.

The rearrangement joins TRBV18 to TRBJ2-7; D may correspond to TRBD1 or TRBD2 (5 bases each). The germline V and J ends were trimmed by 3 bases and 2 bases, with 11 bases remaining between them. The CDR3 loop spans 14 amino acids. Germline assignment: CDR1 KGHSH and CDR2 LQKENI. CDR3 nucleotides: TGTGCCAGCTCACCGATCGGGGCCACCTACGAGCAGTACTTC. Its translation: CASSPIGATYEQYF.

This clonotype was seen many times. The CDR3 loop reads CASSLERGSEQYF. The CDR3 DNA follows: TGTGCCAGCAGCTTAGAGCGGGGATCTGAGCAGTACTTC. The genes are TRBV7-9 and TRBJ2-7; 7 nucleotides agree with TRBD2. CDR3 size: 13 residues. V lost 1 base, J lost 7 bases, and 4 bases stayed unmatched. Germline loops: CDR1 SEHNR, CDR2 FQNEAQ (reference sequence).